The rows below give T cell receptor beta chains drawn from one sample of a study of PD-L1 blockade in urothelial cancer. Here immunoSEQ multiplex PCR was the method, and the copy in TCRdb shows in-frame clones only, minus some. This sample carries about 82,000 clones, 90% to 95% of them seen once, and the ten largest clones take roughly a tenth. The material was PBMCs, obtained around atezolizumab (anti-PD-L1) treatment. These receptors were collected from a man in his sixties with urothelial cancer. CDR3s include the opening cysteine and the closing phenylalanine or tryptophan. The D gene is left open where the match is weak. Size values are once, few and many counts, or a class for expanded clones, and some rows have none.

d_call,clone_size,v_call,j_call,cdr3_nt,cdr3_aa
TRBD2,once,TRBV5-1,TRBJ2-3,TGCGCCAGCAGCTGGGGTGCGGGAGAGAGCACAGATACGCAGTATTTT,CASSWGAGESTDTQYF
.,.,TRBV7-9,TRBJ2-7,TGTGCCAGCAGCTTAGTAAACGAGCAGTACTTC,CASSLVNEQYF
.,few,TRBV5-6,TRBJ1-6,TGTGCCAGCAGCAAGGACACTAACAATTCACCCCTCCACTTT,CASSKDTNNSPLHF
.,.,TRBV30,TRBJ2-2,TGTGCCTGGGCTGCGGGGGCTGACCGGGAGCTGTTTTTT,CAWAAGADRELFF
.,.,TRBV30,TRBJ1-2,TGTGCCTGGAGCGACGACATAGGCTATGGCTACACCTTC,CAWSDDIGYGYTF
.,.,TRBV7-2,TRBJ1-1,TGTGCCAGCAGCGATAACACGATCACTGAAGCTTTCTTT,CASSDNTITEAFF
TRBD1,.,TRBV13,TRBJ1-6,TGTGCCAGCAGCCCTGGACAGGGAACTATCAATAATTCACCCCTCCACTTT,CASSPGQGTINNSPLHF
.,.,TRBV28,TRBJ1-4,TGTGCCAGCAGTTTCGGGGGGCGAGTGAATGAAAAACTGTTTTTT,CASSFGGRVNEKLFF
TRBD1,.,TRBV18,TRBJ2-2,TGTGCCAGCTCACCTAGTAGAACAGGGGATACCGGGGAGCTGTTTTTT,CASSPSRTGDTGELFF
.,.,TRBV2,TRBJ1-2,TGTGCCAGCAGTGAAGGAGGGGGAGACTATGGCTACACCTTC,CASSEGGGDYGYTF
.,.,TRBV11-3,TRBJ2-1,TGTGCCAGCAGCTTAGTTCGGACTTCCTCCTACAATGAGCAGTTCTTC,CASSLVRTSSYNEQFF
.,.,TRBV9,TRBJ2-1,TGTGCCAGCAGCGTAGGGGGAGGGGGGAGGTACAATGAGCAGTTCTTC,CASSVGGGGRYNEQFF
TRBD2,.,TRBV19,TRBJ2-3,TGTGCCAGTAGAAGCGGGAGGGCCCGCGCAGATACGCAGTATTTT,CASRSGRARADTQYF
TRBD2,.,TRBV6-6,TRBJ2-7,TGTGCCAGCAGTTACGGGACTAGCGGGGTCTCCTACGAGCAGTACTTC,CASSYGTSGVSYEQYF
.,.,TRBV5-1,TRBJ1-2,TGCGCCAGCAGCTTGGAACGGACATATGGCTACACCTTC,CASSLERTYGYTF
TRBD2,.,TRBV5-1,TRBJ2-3,TGCGCCAGCAGCTCGACTAGCGGGATTTTGAATACGCAGTATTTT,CASSSTSGILNTQYF
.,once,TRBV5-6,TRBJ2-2,TGTGCCAGCAGACGAAAAGAGCGTGCGAACACCGGGGAGCTGTTTTTT,CASRRKERANTGELFF
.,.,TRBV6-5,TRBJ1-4,TGTGCCAGCAGCAGGAGACGGGAAACTAATGAAAAACTGTTTTTT,CASSRRRETNEKLFF
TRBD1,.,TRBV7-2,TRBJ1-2,TGTGCCAGCAGCACGGGACAGAACTATGGCTACACCTTC,CASSTGQNYGYTF
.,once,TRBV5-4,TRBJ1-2,TGTGCCAGCAGCTCCCCGGGCAGGGGTGGCTACACCTTC,CASSSPGRGGYTF
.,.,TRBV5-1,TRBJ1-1,TGCGCCAGCAGCCCCCCCAGAGGGAACACTGAAGCTTTCTTT,CASSPPRGNTEAFF
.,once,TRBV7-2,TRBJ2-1,TGTGCCAGCAGGTTCTGGGAGTCGGCCTACAATGAGCAGTTCTTC,CASRFWESAYNEQFF
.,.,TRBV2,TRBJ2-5,TGTGCCAGCCCCCCACTAGCCCGACAAGAGACCCAGTACTTC,CASPPLARQETQYF
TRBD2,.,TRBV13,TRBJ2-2,TGTGCCAGCAGCCCAGGACTAGCGGGAGGGCGGAGGAGGACCGGGGAGCTGTTTTTT,CASSPGLAGGRRRTGELFF
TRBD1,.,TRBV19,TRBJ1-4,TGTGCCAGTAGTATTGGACAGGGGACTAATGAAAAACTGTTTTTT,CASSIGQGTNEKLFF
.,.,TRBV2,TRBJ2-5,TGTGCCAGCAGAAGGGAGGAGACCCAGTACTTC,CASRREETQYF
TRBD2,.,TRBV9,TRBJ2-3,TGTGCCAGCAGCCATAGCGGGGGGGCATTAGATACGCAGTATTTT,CASSHSGGALDTQYF
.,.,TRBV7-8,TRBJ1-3,TGTGCCAGCAGCTTAGGAGGGCCTAGGGCTGGAAACACCATATATTTT,CASSLGGPRAGNTIYF
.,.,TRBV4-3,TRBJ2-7,TGCGCCAGCAGCCAAGATCTAGCGCCCTCCTACGAGCAGTACTTC,CASSQDLAPSYEQYF
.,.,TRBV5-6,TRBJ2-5,TGTGCCAGCAGCCTGTCCGGGACAACGATTCAAGAGACCCAGTACTTC,CASSLSGTTIQETQYF
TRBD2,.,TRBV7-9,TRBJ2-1,TGTGCCAGCAGCTTAGGGGTGCCTAGCGGGGAGGGCTCCTACAATGAGCAGTTCTTC,CASSLGVPSGEGSYNEQFF
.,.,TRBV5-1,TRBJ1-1,TGCGCCAGCAGCTTGTCGGCATCGGGTGAAGCTTTCTTT,CASSLSASGEAFF
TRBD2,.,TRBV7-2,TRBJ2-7,TGTGCCAGCAGCTTAGTAGGACTAGCGGGAGGGGGTTCCTACGAGCAGTACTTC,CASSLVGLAGGGSYEQYF
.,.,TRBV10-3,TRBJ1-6,TGTGCCATCAGTGAGTCAGCCACCAATTCACCCCTCCACTTT,CAISESATNSPLHF
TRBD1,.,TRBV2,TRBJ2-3,TGTGCCAGCAGGGACGGGACAGACGGCACAGATACGCAGTATTTT,CASRDGTDGTDTQYF
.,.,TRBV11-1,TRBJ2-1,TGTGCCAGCAGTTTAGCAGGGGTAGTCGGAAATGAGCAGTTCTTC,CASSLAGVVGNEQFF
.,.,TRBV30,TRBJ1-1,TGTGCCCGTCGACAGCAGAACACTGAAGCTTTCTTT,CARRQQNTEAFF
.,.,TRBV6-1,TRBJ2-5,TGTGCCAGCGAAGCAGGCCACGAGACCCAGTACTTC,CASEAGHETQYF
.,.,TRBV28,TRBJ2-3,TGTGCCAGCAAGCGCGGGCCTACCGCGGGTCCAGATACGCAGTATTTT,CASKRGPTAGPDTQYF
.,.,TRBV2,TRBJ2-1,TGTGCCACCGCCCGGGACAACTACAATGAGCAGTTCTTC,CATARDNYNEQFF
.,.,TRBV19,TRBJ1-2,TGTGCCAGCCGGCGGGTGCCCGGCCCCTCTAACTATGGCTACACCTTC,CASRRVPGPSNYGYTF
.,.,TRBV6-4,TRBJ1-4,TGTGCCAGCACAGGACATTCTAATGAAAAACTGTTTTTT,CASTGHSNEKLFF
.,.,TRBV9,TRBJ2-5,TGTGCCAGCAGCGTGAGTCAGGGGGGTGGGACCCAGTACTTC,CASSVSQGGGTQYF
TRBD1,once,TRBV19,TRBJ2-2,TGTGCCAGTAGTCCACGGACAGGGTGGGTCGGGGAGCTGTTTTTT,CASSPRTGWVGELFF
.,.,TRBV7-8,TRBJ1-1,TGTGCCAGCAGCCTGAGGGCCCTCACTGAAGCTTTCTTT,CASSLRALTEAFF
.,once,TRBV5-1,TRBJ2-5,TGCGCCAGCAGCGATCAGGTTGCCGGCGAGACCCAGTACTTC,CASSDQVAGETQYF
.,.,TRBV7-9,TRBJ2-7,TGTGCCAGCAGCTTTGAGGGTATCGAGCAGTACTTC,CASSFEGIEQYF
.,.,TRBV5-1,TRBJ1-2,TGCGCCAGCAGCTTGGATGCCTCCCTCGTGAGCGGCTACACCTTC,CASSLDASLVSGYTF
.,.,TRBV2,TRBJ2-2,TGTGCCAGCAGCGTACCGACAGACTTAGAACCGAACACCGGGGAGCTGTTTTTT,CASSVPTDLEPNTGELFF
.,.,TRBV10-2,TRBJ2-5,TGCGCCAGCAGTGAGTCGACAGGCCTACCCGGGACCCAGTACTTC,CASSESTGLPGTQYF
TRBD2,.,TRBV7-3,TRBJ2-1,TGTGCCAGCAGCTCCAACGGGGGGAGGGCGAATGAGCAGTTCTTC,CASSSNGGRANEQFF
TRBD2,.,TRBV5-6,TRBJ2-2,TGTGCCAGCAGCTGGCTCCTAGCGGAGAACACCGGGGAGCTGTTTTTT,CASSWLLAENTGELFF
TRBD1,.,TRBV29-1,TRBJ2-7,TGCAGCGTTCGTATCGGACAGGTAGACGCGCAGTACTTC,CSVRIGQVDAQYF